The 8 T cell receptor beta chains reported below all come from one sample, sequenced in a study of CD8 T cells in ankylosing spondylitis (dated by TCRdb to the late 2010s). No antigens are known for them. The receptor library was made with 5' RACE. TCRdb shows the sequencer as Illumina HiSeq 2500. TCRdb trimmed public reads at Q25 via fastp, called clones via MiXCR and kept in-frame beta chains. CDR3 protein duplicates are merged, each entry listing the most common genes and DNA. Present in this sample are under 550,000 distinct CDR3 sequences, approximately 26% of which were seen just once. The ten most abundant clones make up over 0.8% of the sample. The investigation overall reported the following: Blood from ankylosing spondylitis patients appeared to be characterized by a TCR beta motif composed of eight highly homologous amino acid variants.

Material: blood, either unsorted or a sorted T cell fraction (not recorded which). The origin of the receptors is a male donor with ankylosing spondylitis.

In this sample, this clonotype turned up many times. The J gene is TRBJ2-7, the V gene TRBV5-1; D tentatively reads TRBD1 or TRBD2 (6 bases each). Per germline, CDR1 SGHRS and CDR2 YFSETQ. Trimming took 1 base from V and 6 from J, leaving 14 bases between them. The CDR3 is made up of 14 amino acids. This CDR3 is CASSLLKEGGEQYF. In DNA, the CDR3 is TGCGCCAGCAGCTTGTTAAAGGAGGGGGGCGAGCAGTACTTC.

The chain couples TRBV3-1 to TRBJ1-2; 7 positions match TRBD1. CDR1 and CDR2 (germline): LGHDT, YNNKEL (reference sequence). CDR3 length: 12 amino acids. After removal of 3 bases from V and 6 bases from J, the junction contained 1 base not matched to a gene. The CDR3 reads CASSQGQNGYTF. CDR3 sequence (DNA): TGTGCCAGCAGCCAGGGACAGAATGGCTACACCTTC.

This clonotype was recorded a few times. This rearrangement joins TRBV30 to TRBJ2-3; 7 bases agree with TRBD1. V lost 4 bases and J lost 6; bases outside the gene matches: 10. This CDR3 contains 14 residues. Germline CDR1 reads GTSNPN; CDR2 reads SVGIG (reference sequence). The DNA for the CDR3 is TGTGCCTGGATGCCGGGACAGCCTCCTGATACGCAGTATTTT. This codes for CAWMPGQPPDTQYF.

This clonotype was detected only a few times. This CDR3 reads CASSLTAGGNGNQPQHF. CDR3 coding DNA: TGTGCCAGCAGCTTAACCGCAGGGGGCAACGGCAATCAGCCCCAGCATTTT. The genes are TRBV5-5 and TRBJ1-5, with 8 bases aligning to TRBD1. V shed 2 bases and J 2 bases; nucleotides not matched to a gene: 9. The V gene's germline CDR1 is SGHKS and CDR2 YYEKEE (reference sequence). The CDR3 totals 17 residues.

This sequence joins TRBV27 and TRBJ1-4; D remains unclear. The CDR3 is 17 amino acids. Per germline, CDR1 MNHEY and CDR2 SMNVEV (reference sequence). Trimming left V 7 bases short and J 0 bases short, with 18 bases between. The CDR3 nucleotides are TGTGCCAGCACCTTCCTAGGAGATCTTTCAACTAATGAAAAACTGTTTTTT. Its translation is CASTFLGDLSTNEKLFF.

This clonotype was counted only a few times. This chain connects TRBV7-9 to TRBJ1-1; possibly TRBD1 for D (6 bases). The CDR3 totals 16 residues. Germline V CDR1 and CDR2: SEHNR, FQNEAQ (reference sequence). The V and J ends lost 5 bases and 0 bases respectively, with 16 bases between them. The CDR3: CASSPLKGGMNTEAFF. The DNA of the CDR3 is TGTGCCAGCAGCCCTCTTAAGGGGGGGATGAACACTGAAGCTTTCTTT.

This clonotype has more than one count but fewer than ten. The genes are TRBV7-8 and TRBJ2-1; weak D call: TRBD2 (6 bases). The CDR3 covers 16 residues. Germline V lookup: CDR1 SGHVS, CDR2 FQNEAQ. The V and J ends lost 5 bases and 7 bases respectively, with 21 bases between them. CDR3 coding DNA: TGTGCCAGCAGCCCCTCCTTAGCGGAGGGGCAGAATGAGCAGTTCTTC. Translating gives CASSPSLAEGQNEQFF. The whole variable domain, remainder taken from reference TRBV7-8 and TRBJ2-1, is GAGVSQSPRYKVAKRGQDVALRCDPISGHVSLFWYQQALGQGPEFLTYFQNEAQLDKSGLPSDRFFAERPEGSVSTLKIQRTQQEDSAVYLCASSPSLAEGQNEQFFGPGTRLTVL.

The V gene is TRBV3-1, the J gene TRBJ2-3; D gene ambiguous. CDR3 length: 14 amino acids. Per germline, CDR1 LGHDT and CDR2 YNNKEL (reference sequence). The germline V and J ends were trimmed by 1 base and 4 bases, with 9 bases remaining between them. DNA for the CDR3: TGTGCCAGCAGCCAAGGACCTCAATCAGATACGCAGTATTTT. It encodes CASSQGPQSDTQYF.